The source of this T cell receptor beta chain is a study of OX40 agonist ivuxolimab in advanced cancers. Study context: Ivuxolimab, an antibody that agonizes OX40 (CD134), was administered to the patients. Prior therapy, whether anti-PD-1, anti-PD-L1 or anti-CTLA-4, was allowed, and less than 45% had some.

Assay: immunoSEQ multiplex PCR; the TCRdb copy retains only in-frame clones and omits some. In the table there are roughly 36,000 clones, approximately 89% of which are singletons. V lost 1 base to trimming and J lost 4 bases; unmatched junction nucleotides: 4. This CDR3 is 15 amino acids long. CDR1 and CDR2 (germline): MNHEY, SMNVEV (reference sequence). The TCR was taken from an adult with an advanced solid tumor such as melanoma, head and neck, liver or kidney cancer. The sequencing here drew on CD4+ or CD8+ T cells sorted from blood, taken in a trial of the OX40 agonist ivuxolimab. V usage is TRBV27 and J usage is TRBJ2-1, with 7 positions matching TRBD2. The CDR3, as DNA: TGTGCCAGCAGTTTATTGGGAGGGCCGTACAATGAGCAGTTCTTC. It is translated as CASSLLGGPYNEQFF.